These T cell receptor beta chains were read from a single sample in a study of shared clonotypes between healthy human individuals. Profiling relied on immunoSEQ multiplex PCR, and the TCRdb table lists in-frame clones only, not all of them. The repertoire consists of 1.5 million to 2.5 million clones, with just under 95% occurring once and the leading ten covering more than 0.9%. The sequenced sample consisted of naive CD8+ T cells sorted from blood. The origin of the receptors is a man younger than 35 in good health. The CDR3 runs from the conserved cysteine through the conserved F or W. The D gene is left open where the match is weak.

length	V	J	D	CDR3	DNA
15	TRBV5-4	TRBJ2-7	.	CASSLGTGASYEQYF	TGTGCCAGCAGCTTGGGAACGGGGGCCTCCTACGAGCAGTACTTC
16	TRBV27	TRBJ1-1	TRBD1	CASSLGTGGFGTEAFF	TGTGCCAGCAGTTTAGGGACAGGGGGTTTTGGCACTGAAGCTTTCTTT
14	TRBV6-5	TRBJ2-7	.	CASSQDVRGTEQYF	TGTGCCAGCAGCCAGGACGTCCGGGGTACCGAGCAGTACTTC
19	TRBV7-9	TRBJ2-1	.	CASGNLQVVPSSPYNEQFF	TGTGCCAGCGGGAACCTACAGGTCGTACCGTCCAGTCCCTACAATGAGCAGTTCTTC
15	TRBV15	TRBJ1-1	.	CATDDRTAMNTEAFF	TGTGCCACCGACGACCGGACAGCAATGAACACTGAAGCTTTCTTT
15	TRBV4-2	TRBJ2-7	.	CASSHHDEGPYEQYF	TGTGCCAGCAGCCACCATGATGAGGGGCCGTACGAGCAGTACTTC
16	TRBV5-6	TRBJ1-2	.	CASSSENLGGWYGYTF	TGTGCCAGCAGCTCTGAGAACCTCGGGGGCTGGTATGGCTACACCTTC
16	TRBV7-9	TRBJ2-5	TRBD1	CASSRPGTGNQETQYF	TGTGCCAGCAGCCGTCCCGGGACAGGGAACCAAGAGACCCAGTACTTC
14	TRBV25-1	TRBJ1-6	TRBD1	CASSLTGEHSPLHF	TGTGCCAGCAGCCTCACAGGGGAACATTCACCCCTCCACTTT
15	TRBV5-4	TRBJ1-4	TRBD1	CASSDWTGGGEKLFF	TGTGCCAGCAGCGACTGGACAGGCGGCGGTGAAAAACTGTTTTTT
13	TRBV19	TRBJ2-3	.	CASSRIVSDTQYF	TGTGCCAGTAGTAGGATAGTTTCTGATACGCAGTATTTT
17	TRBV30	TRBJ2-1	TRBD2	CAWSVLAGGSSYNEQFF	TGTGCCTGGAGTGTACTGGCGGGAGGAAGCTCCTACAATGAGCAGTTCTTC